This entry concerns a single T cell receptor (beta chain). Produced via immunoSEQ multiplex PCR; TCRdb's table is partial and in-frame only. The top ten hold less than 1.6% of the sample, which has about 260,000 clones, around 87% seen once. This CDR3 comprises 15 residues. Germline CDR1 and CDR2: SGHNT and YYREEE (reference sequence). Unmatched junction bases numbered 2, after V lost 3 bases and J lost 2 bases. The data derive from a study of blood T cell repertoires in COVID-19. The overall study: Italy, Spain and the United States were the sources of the convalescent and acute COVID-19 samples. In each case, the material was cDNA or gDNA derived from T cells, B-cell-depleted T cells, or PBMCs.

J is TRBJ2-3 and V is TRBV5-4; 11 bases map to TRBD2. The source is a woman in her 40s who had recovered from COVID-19. The specimen sequenced was peripheral blood. The CDR3 DNA reads as TGTGCCAGCAGCTCGGGACTAGCGGCCACAGATACGCAGTATTTT. Translation gives CASSSGLAATDTQYF.